The 17 T cell receptor beta chains in this list originate from one sample, sequenced in a study of blood T cells in healthy people across ages. PCR was performed a second time for about 7 to 12 cycles using a sample-barcoded 5' primer and a J-beta primer mix. TCRdb independently ran MiXCR on the 5' RACE reads; one entry per CDR3 protein. In the table there are more than 1,000,000 distinct CDR3 sequences, around 27% of which are singletons. These data also formed part of another study, on T cells of mothers and their children.

The sample consisted of blood. Receptors originate from a girl aged 2-10 years in good health.

This sequence joins TRBV29-1 and TRBJ2-5; D is uncertain. The J call may be incorrect, as the DNA end agrees better with TRBJ2-1. This CDR3 contains 13 residues. Germline lookup yields CDR1 SQVTM and CDR2 ANQGSEA. This CDR3 is CSAVVSGYNEQFF. In nucleotides, the CDR3 is TGCAGCGCCGTGGTGAGTGGTTACAATGAGCAGTTCTTC.

This clonotype was detected only a few times. This sequence joins TRBV6-5 and TRBJ1-5; D perhaps matches TRBD1 (6 bases). Trimming pared 6 bases from V and 4 bases from J, leaving 13 bases between. Germline-derived CDR1 and CDR2 are MNHEY and SVGAGI. The CDR3 loop spans 14 amino acids. For the CDR3, the DNA is TGTGCCAGCAGCTCCGGGACAAGGAATCAGCCCCAGCATTTT. Its translation is CASSSGTRNQPQHF.

This chain uses TRBV24-1 with TRBJ2-7; D not certain. V was shortened by 1 base and J by 6 bases, with 3 bases between the two germline ends. CDR1 and CDR2 from the germline V gene are KGHDR and SFDVKD. CDR3 length equals 11 residues. The CDR3 spells CATSDLSEQYF. As DNA, the CDR3 is TGTGCCACCAGTGATTTATCCGAGCAGTACTTC.

This clonotype has at least ten counts. Here the CDR3 reads CASSGGVDEQFF. The CDR3 DNA is TGTGCCAGCAGCGGGGGTGTCGATGAGCAGTTCTTC. The gene calls are TRBV7-9 and TRBJ2-5, with D perhaps assigned TRBD1 or TRBD2 (5 bases each). The J call may be in error: the DNA end matches TRBJ2-1 better. The CDR3 runs 12 residues. The germline CDR1 and CDR2 sequences are SEHNR and FQNEAQ (reference sequence).

This clonotype came up a few times. CDR3 in DNA: TGTGCCAGCGGGGCCTGGGGTGCCGCAGATACGCAGTATTTT. Encoded protein: CASGAWGAADTQYF. The chain recombines TRBV12-3 or TRBV12-4 with TRBJ2-3; weak D call: TRBD1 (5 bases). V shed 8 bases and J shed 4 bases, with 16 bases lying between them. The CDR3 is 14 amino acids.

The V gene is TRBV20-1, the J gene TRBJ2-1; 9 positions match TRBD1. The CDR3 length is 11 residues. Germline values: CDR1 DFQATT, CDR2 SNEGSKA (reference sequence). CDR3 loop: CGGQGNNEQFF. The DNA for the CDR3 is TGCGGGGGACAGGGCAACAATGAGCAGTTCTTC.

The V and J genes are TRBV7-2 and TRBJ2-3; TRBD2 agrees at 11 bases. The CDR3 covers 17 residues. V lost 0 bases and J lost 3; bases outside the gene matches: 5. Germline V gives CDR1 SGHTA, CDR2 FQGNSA. CDR3 in DNA: TGTGCCAGCAGCTTAGCACTAGCGGGAGATCGGACAGATACGCAGTATTTT. Encoded protein: CASSLALAGDRTDTQYF.

The chain combines TRBV3-1 with TRBJ2-5; D is unclear. Near its end, the DNA agrees better with TRBJ2-7, so the J call may be wrong. This CDR3 contains 14 residues. The germline V gene has CDR1 LGHDT and CDR2 YNNKEL (reference sequence). The DNA for the CDR3 is TGTGCCAGCAGCGACGGCAGGTTTTCTCGCGAGCAGTACTTC. It specifies CASSDGRFSREQYF.

This chain joins TRBV7-2 and TRBJ2-2; 13 bases match TRBD2. Germline V gene lookup returns CDR1 SGHTA and CDR2 FQGNSA. The CDR3 consists of 16 residues. Trimming took 5 bases from V and 6 from J; bases not matched to a gene: 6. The CDR3 nucleotides read TGTGCCAGCAGCCCCCCGGGACTAGCGGGGTCCGGGGAGCTGTTTTTT. It encodes CASSPPGLAGSGELFF.

The chain carries TRBV9 and TRBJ1-3; 7 bases agree with TRBD1. Germline CDR1 is SGDLS and CDR2 is YYNGEE. The V and J ends lost 5 bases and 3 bases, in that order; junction bases with no gene match: 17. CDR3 length equals 18 residues. The CDR3 DNA follows: TGTGCCAGCAGTGCCACGAACCCGACAGGGTTTTTTGGAAACACCATATATTTT. As protein: CASSATNPTGFFGNTIYF.

This clonotype was picked up a small number of times. V and J are TRBV20-1 and TRBJ2-1; a weak D match, TRBD2 (7 bases). The CDR3 covers 15 residues. V was cut by 0 bases and J by 5 bases, with 14 bases left in between. The V gene's germline CDR1 is DFQATT and CDR2 SNEGSKA (reference sequence). In DNA form, the CDR3 reads TGCAGTGCTAGAGATCGCTGGGGGGGGCACAATGAGCAGTTCTTC. As protein: CSARDRWGGHNEQFF.

J is TRBJ1-4 and V is TRBV5-1; D unclear. Germline lookup yields CDR1 SGHRS and CDR2 YFSETQ. CDR3 length equals 15 residues. V lost 5 bases and J lost 3, with 14 bases in between. CDR3 amino acids: CASRRNGAANEKLFF. For the CDR3, the DNA is TGCGCCAGCAGGAGAAACGGTGCGGCTAATGAAAAACTGTTTTTT.

This clonotype was seen only a few times. The rearrangement uses TRBV12-5 and TRBJ1-6; D is uncertain. The V end was cut by 7 bases, the J end by 0 bases, with 10 bases between. Germline CDR1 LGHNT, CDR2 FRNRAP. This CDR3 is built from 15 residues. CDR3 amino acids: CASALIASYNSPLHF. The CDR3 DNA is TGTGCTAGTGCCCTCATTGCCTCCTATAATTCACCCCTCCACTTT.

This clonotype has only a few counts. V gene TRBV10-2 combines with J gene TRBJ2-3, with D possibly being TRBD1 (6 bases). The CDR3 contains 13 residues. The ends were cut back, 7 bases at V and 7 bases at J, with 15 bases in the middle. Germline V gene lookup returns CDR1 WSHSY and CDR2 SAAADI. CDR3 sequence (DNA): TGCGCCAGCATACAGGGCGAAACCCATACGCAGTATTTT. Translation gives CASIQGETHTQYF.

This clonotype was detected a few times. The chain couples TRBV3-1 to TRBJ2-5; 12 bases map to TRBD2. V lost 5 bases, J lost 2 bases, and 6 bases stayed unmatched. The CDR3 is 16 residues long. Germline V gene sequence: CDR1 LGHDT, CDR2 YNNKEL (reference sequence). The DNA for the CDR3 is TGTGCCAGCAGCTCCCGACTAGCGGGGGATCAAGAGACCCAGTACTTC. It is translated as CASSSRLAGDQETQYF.

This clonotype was detected a few times. The rearrangement links TRBV9 to TRBJ2-5, with TRBD1 identical over 8 bases. Germline V lookup: CDR1 SGDLS, CDR2 YYNGEE. The V gene end was trimmed by 4 bases and the J gene end by 8 bases; junction bases not matched to a gene: 10. This CDR3 region has 14 residues. CDR3 coding DNA: TGTGCCAGCAGCCCAGGACAGGGACCCAATACCCAGTACTTC. Translation gives CASSPGQGPNTQYF.

CDR3: CASSTGPNQPQHF. CDR3 bases: TGTGCCAGCAGCACGGGACCCAATCAGCCCCAGCATTTT. The chain combines TRBV13 with TRBJ1-5, with D possibly matching TRBD1 (5 bases). The CDR3 length is 13 residues. Trimming stripped 5 bases from V and 3 bases from J, with 8 bases between. Germline loops: CDR1 PRHDT, CDR2 FYEKMQ (reference sequence).